This is a list of T cell receptor beta chains from one sample in a study of a mutant IDH1 vaccine in newly diagnosed glioma. The method was immunoSEQ multiplex PCR; TCRdb's version includes in-frame clones alone and lacks a portion of them. Seen here are roughly 61,000 clones, approximately 80% observed once, and the top ten hold 5.5% to 7%. Their specific antigens are unknown. The input for sequencing was PBMCs, taken from a glioma patient whose treatment included an IDH1 peptide vaccine. Receptor source: a man aged 50-60 years with glioma. The CDR3 runs from the conserved cysteine through the conserved F or W. D genes are given only for firm matches. Only part of the rows carry a size: once, few, many, or a class if the clone is expanded.

CASSEMGLAGAVEQFF	TGTGCCAGCAGTGAAATGGGACTAGCGGGAGCGGTTGAGCAGTTCTTC	TRBD2	TRBJ2-1	TRBV6-1	once
CASSLTQNRLTGRPPLHF	TGTGCCAGCAGCCTGACCCAGAACAGGCTCACCGGACGACCCCCCCTCCACTTT	.	TRBJ1-6	TRBV5-6	few
CASSPIGPSETQYF	TGTGCCAGCAGCCCTATTGGACCCTCAGAGACCCAGTACTTC	.	TRBJ2-5	TRBV11-1	once
CASSRDRVNQPQHF	TGTGCCAGCAGCCGGGACAGGGTAAATCAGCCCCAGCATTTT	TRBD1	TRBJ1-5	TRBV6-1	.
CATSRDQGAGELFF	TGTGCCACCAGCAGAGATCAGGGGGCCGGGGAGCTGTTTTTT	TRBD1	TRBJ2-2	TRBV15	.
CASSEPRQALNTGELFF	TGTGCCAGCAGCGAGCCTAGACAGGCGCTAAACACCGGGGAGCTGTTTTTT	.	TRBJ2-2	TRBV7-9	.
CASSPVFFLSNEQFF	TGTGCCAGCAGCCCAGTCTTCTTCCTATCCAATGAGCAGTTCTTC	.	TRBJ2-1	TRBV6-1	.
CASKSGGQSSYEQYF	TGTGCCAGCAAATCGGGGGGCCAAAGCTCCTACGAGCAGTACTTC	.	TRBJ2-7	TRBV27	.
CASSQDSTGLAYNSPLHF	TGCGCCAGCAGCCAAGATTCAACAGGGCTTGCCTATAATTCACCCCTCCACTTT	.	TRBJ1-6	TRBV4-1	.
CASSLERGTGELFF	TGTGCCAGCAGCCTAGAGAGGGGGACCGGGGAGCTGTTTTTT	.	TRBJ2-2	TRBV11-2	.
CASNRGLAGPTQYF	TGTGCCAGCAATAGGGGACTAGCGGGACCGACCCAGTACTTC	TRBD2	TRBJ2-5	TRBV7-2	.
CAILVRGSYNSPLHF	TGTGCCATCCTCGTTCGGGGGTCCTATAATTCACCCCTCCACTTT	.	TRBJ1-6	TRBV6-4	.
CASSGGQGNSPLHF	TGTGCCAGCAGTGGGGGACAGGGGAATTCACCCCTCCACTTT	TRBD1	TRBJ1-6	TRBV6-1	.
CASSETLQNTEAFF	TGTGCCAGCAGTGAAACGTTGCAGAACACTGAAGCTTTCTTT	.	TRBJ1-1	TRBV2	few
CASGDRGRDGYTF	TGTGCCAGCGGAGACAGGGGGCGTGATGGCTACACCTTC	TRBD1	TRBJ1-2	TRBV6-1	.
CASSPPVGEKLFF	TGTGCCAGCAGTCCGCCCGTGGGGGAAAAACTGTTTTTT	.	TRBJ1-4	TRBV6-6	.
CSVISGGFSDTQYF	TGCAGCGTAATTTCAGGGGGTTTCTCAGATACGCAGTATTTT	TRBD1	TRBJ2-3	TRBV29-1	.
CASRTSYEQYF	TGCGCCAGCAGAACTAGCTACGAGCAGTACTTC	.	TRBJ2-7	TRBV6-5	.
CASSPDGGSHEQFF	TGTGCCAGCTCCCCCGACGGCGGGAGCCACGAGCAGTTCTTC	TRBD2	TRBJ2-1	TRBV18	.
CASSRGTDYGYTF	TGCGCCAGCAGCCGCGGGACAGACTATGGCTACACCTTC	TRBD1	TRBJ1-2	TRBV5-1	.
CSVREGLGGYTF	TGCAGCGTTAGAGAGGGATTGGGTGGCTACACCTTC	.	TRBJ1-2	TRBV29-1	.
CASSQGGGVGSYEQYF	TGCGCCAGCAGCCAAGGGGGCGGCGTGGGCTCCTACGAGCAGTACTTC	.	TRBJ2-7	TRBV4-1	.
CAISESTGTSAYNEQFF	TGTGCCATCAGTGAGTCGACAGGGACTAGCGCCTACAATGAGCAGTTCTTC	TRBD2	TRBJ2-1	TRBV10-3	.
CASSLLGGTEAFF	TGTGCCAGCAGTTTATTAGGGGGCACTGAAGCTTTCTTT	.	TRBJ1-1	TRBV28	.
CASSPSGPILEQYF	TGTGCCAGCAGCCCAAGCGGACCAATCCTCGAGCAGTACTTC	.	TRBJ2-7	TRBV7-2	once
CASSEGDRGPFNEQFF	TGTGCCAGCAGTGAAGGCGACAGGGGCCCGTTCAATGAGCAGTTCTTC	TRBD1	TRBJ2-1	TRBV6-1	.
CASAVDRGNTGELFF	TGTGCCAGCGCCGTGGACAGGGGAAACACCGGGGAGCTGTTTTTT	TRBD1	TRBJ2-2	TRBV2	.
CASSSTKDEDTQYF	TGTGCCAGCAGCTCCACCAAGGATGAAGATACGCAGTATTTT	.	TRBJ2-3	TRBV7-2	once